This is a list of T cell receptor beta chains from one sample in a study of cytomegalovirus exposure and HLA in healthy donors. Assay used: immunoSEQ multiplex PCR; TCRdb lists only in-frame clones, some missing. The profile shows 100,000 to 150,000 clones, roughly 80% of them singletons. Material for sequencing was PBMCs. The origin of the receptors is a man aged 18 to 29 in good health and CMV-seropositive. Both conserved end residues are part of each CDR3. Each record gives: D gene, J gene, V gene, clone size, CDR3 protein, CDR3 DNA. A D gene is named only where the DNA matches it firmly. Clone sizes are given selectively: once, few, many, or a class where the clone is expanded.

d_gene: NA
j_gene: TRBJ1-5
v_gene: TRBV19
abundance: few
CDR3aa: CASSSLGGNQPQHF
CDR3nt: TGTGCCAGTAGTTCTCTGGGGGGAAATCAGCCCCAGCATTTT

d_gene: NA
j_gene: TRBJ2-1
v_gene: TRBV7-6
abundance: NA
CDR3aa: CASSLGGSGGGRFHEQFF
CDR3nt: TGTGCCAGCAGCCTAGGGGGGTCTGGCGGGGGCCGATTCCATGAGCAGTTCTTC

d_gene: NA
j_gene: TRBJ2-7
v_gene: TRBV4-3
abundance: NA
CDR3aa: CASSQEVGRGTYEQYF
CDR3nt: TGCGCCAGCAGCCAAGAAGTGGGGCGGGGTACCTACGAGCAGTACTTC

d_gene: NA
j_gene: TRBJ2-7
v_gene: TRBV28
abundance: once
CDR3aa: CASNGQEQYF
CDR3nt: TGTGCCAGCAATGGGCAAGAGCAGTACTTC

d_gene: TRBD1
j_gene: TRBJ2-7
v_gene: TRBV11-2
abundance: NA
CDR3aa: CASSSRQGEQYF
CDR3nt: TGTGCCAGCAGCTCTCGACAGGGCGAGCAGTACTTC

d_gene: TRBD1
j_gene: TRBJ2-7
v_gene: TRBV5-4
abundance: NA
CDR3aa: CASSLRTGSSYEQYF
CDR3nt: TGTGCCAGCAGCCTAAGGACAGGCTCGTCCTACGAGCAGTACTTC

d_gene: NA
j_gene: TRBJ2-3
v_gene: TRBV7-2
abundance: NA
CDR3aa: CASSLGPGDTQYF
CDR3nt: TGTGCCAGCAGCTTAGGTCCCGGAGATACGCAGTATTTT

d_gene: TRBD1
j_gene: TRBJ2-7
v_gene: TRBV11-1
abundance: few
CDR3aa: CASSLPGTANYEQYF
CDR3nt: TGTGCCAGCAGCCTACCCGGGACAGCTAACTACGAGCAGTACTTC

d_gene: TRBD2
j_gene: TRBJ2-3
v_gene: TRBV5-4
abundance: once
CDR3aa: CASSYPPGLAGGRSADTQYF
CDR3nt: TGTGCCAGCAGCTATCCACCGGGACTAGCGGGAGGACGTTCGGCCGATACGCAGTATTTT

d_gene: TRBD1
j_gene: TRBJ1-2
v_gene: TRBV5-6
abundance: NA
CDR3aa: CASSLVGGFGYGYTF
CDR3nt: TGTGCCAGCAGCTTGGTAGGGGGCTTTGGCTATGGCTACACCTTC

d_gene: TRBD2
j_gene: TRBJ2-1
v_gene: TRBV11-3
abundance: NA
CDR3aa: CASSLFSGGDNEQFF
CDR3nt: TGTGCCAGCAGCTTATTTAGCGGGGGGGACAATGAGCAGTTCTTC

d_gene: NA
j_gene: TRBJ2-7
v_gene: TRBV5-5
abundance: NA
CDR3aa: CASSPGVAPTIQEQYF
CDR3nt: TGTGCCAGCAGCCCGGGGGTGGCACCAACCATCCAGGAGCAGTACTTC

d_gene: NA
j_gene: TRBJ1-5
v_gene: TRBV6-1
abundance: NA
CDR3aa: CASSEGRENQPQHF
CDR3nt: TGTGCCAGCAGTGAAGGACGGGAAAATCAGCCCCAGCATTTT

d_gene: NA
j_gene: TRBJ1-1
v_gene: TRBV4-2
abundance: NA
CDR3aa: CASSQELGENTEAFF
CDR3nt: TGTGCCAGCAGCCAAGAGTTGGGCGAAAACACTGAAGCTTTCTTT

d_gene: NA
j_gene: TRBJ1-1
v_gene: TRBV7-2
abundance: once
CDR3aa: CASSARGTVTEAFF
CDR3nt: TGTGCCAGCAGCGCCAGGGGTACGGTTACTGAAGCTTTCTTT

d_gene: NA
j_gene: TRBJ1-5
v_gene: TRBV29-1
abundance: NA
CDR3aa: CSVREAGGNQPQHF
CDR3nt: TGCAGCGTCCGCGAGGCGGGTGGGAATCAGCCCCAGCATTTT

d_gene: TRBD2
j_gene: TRBJ2-3
v_gene: TRBV27
abundance: NA
CDR3aa: CATSGLAEFSTDTQYF
CDR3nt: TGTGCCACGTCGGGGCTAGCGGAATTTAGCACAGATACGCAGTATTTT